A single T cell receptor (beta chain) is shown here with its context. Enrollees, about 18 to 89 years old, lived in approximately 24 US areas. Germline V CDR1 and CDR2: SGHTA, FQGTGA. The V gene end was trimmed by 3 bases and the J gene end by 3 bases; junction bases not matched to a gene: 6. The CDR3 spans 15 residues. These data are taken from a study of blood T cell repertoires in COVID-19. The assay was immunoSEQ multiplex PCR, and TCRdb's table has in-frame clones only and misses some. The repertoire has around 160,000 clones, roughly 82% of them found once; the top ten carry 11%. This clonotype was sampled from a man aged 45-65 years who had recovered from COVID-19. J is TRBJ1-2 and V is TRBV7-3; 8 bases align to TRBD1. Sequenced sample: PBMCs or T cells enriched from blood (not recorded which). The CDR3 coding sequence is TGTGCCAGCAGCTTCACAGGGGGAAGCGACTATGGCTACACCTTC. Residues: CASSFTGGSDYGYTF.